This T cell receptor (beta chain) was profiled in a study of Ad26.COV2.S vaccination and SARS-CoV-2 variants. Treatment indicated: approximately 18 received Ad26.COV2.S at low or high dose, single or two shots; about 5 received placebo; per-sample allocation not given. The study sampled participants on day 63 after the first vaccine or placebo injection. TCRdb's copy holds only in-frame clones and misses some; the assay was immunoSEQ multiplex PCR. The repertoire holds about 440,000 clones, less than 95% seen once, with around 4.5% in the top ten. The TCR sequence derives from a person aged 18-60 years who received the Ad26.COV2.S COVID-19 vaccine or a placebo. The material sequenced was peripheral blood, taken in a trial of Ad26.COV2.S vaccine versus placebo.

The CDR3 loop is CASSFTDGRGPGQYF. The CDR3, as DNA: TGTGCCAGCAGCTTTACGGACGGCAGGGGGCCTGGGCAGTACTTC. The chain couples TRBV11-2 to TRBJ2-7; 8 bases are shared with TRBD1. The CDR3 covers 15 residues. The germline CDR1 and CDR2 sequences are SGHAT and FQNNGV. The junction had 13 bases not matched to a gene; V was cut back by 3 bases and J by 9 bases.